The following is a TCR beta chain sequence with its context. These data originate in a study of OX40 agonist ivuxolimab in advanced cancers. On the study more broadly: People in dose escalation had one of these cancers: hepatocellular carcinoma, melanoma, renal cell or head and neck cancer.

V was trimmed by 1 base and J by 9 bases, leaving 10 bases between them. The CDR3 runs to 13 residues. Germline V gives CDR1 MNHNS, CDR2 SASEGT. No patient had autoimmune disease or received systemic immunosuppression. Data came from immunoSEQ multiplex PCR; TCRdb stores just in-frame clones and leaves some out. The data contain approximately 65,000 clones, approximately 89% of them seen just once; the ten biggest clones take up approximately 0.99%. Sequenced here: CD4+ or CD8+ T cells sorted from blood, sampled in a trial of the OX40 agonist ivuxolimab. This clonotype was obtained from an adult with an advanced solid tumor such as melanoma, head and neck, liver or kidney cancer. V gene TRBV6-1 combines with J gene TRBJ2-1; D is unresolved. CDR3 amino acids: CASSEVPSTEQFF. CDR3 in DNA: TGTGCCAGCAGTGAAGTACCCTCCACTGAGCAGTTCTTC.